This paragraph covers one T cell receptor (beta chain) sequence. The antigen is undetermined. The PCR was carried out with 60 Vbeta primers and 13 Jbeta primers. The repertoire was sequenced with immunoSEQ multiplex PCR; TCRdb's copy has only in-frame clones and lacks some. The sample holds roughly 200,000 clones, around 84% seen once. These data come from a study of cytomegalovirus exposure and HLA in healthy donors. Overall study results and limits: Reports credit the classifier with highly specific, highly sensitive diagnosis of cytomegalovirus status. Specific recognition of CMV antigens was confirmed in vitro for three chains (all CMV-associated). When the data were analyzed later, several of the most significant clusters appeared to be linked to common viral pathogens. TRBV6-2, TRBV6-3 and some other V segments were unresolvable in 87-base-pair reads.

The CDR3 is 14 amino acids. V gave up 4 bases and J gave up 7 bases, with 14 bases separating them. CDR1 SGDLS and CDR2 YYNGEE come from the germline V gene. This receptor was identified in a woman between 18 and 30 years old in good health and CMV-seronegative. The sequenced material came from PBMCs. This chain uses TRBV9 with TRBJ2-2, with D unclear. CDR3 sequence (DNA): TGTGCCAGCAGCCCAGAGGCCGACGGCGGGGAGCTGTTTTTT. It encodes CASSPEADGGELFF.